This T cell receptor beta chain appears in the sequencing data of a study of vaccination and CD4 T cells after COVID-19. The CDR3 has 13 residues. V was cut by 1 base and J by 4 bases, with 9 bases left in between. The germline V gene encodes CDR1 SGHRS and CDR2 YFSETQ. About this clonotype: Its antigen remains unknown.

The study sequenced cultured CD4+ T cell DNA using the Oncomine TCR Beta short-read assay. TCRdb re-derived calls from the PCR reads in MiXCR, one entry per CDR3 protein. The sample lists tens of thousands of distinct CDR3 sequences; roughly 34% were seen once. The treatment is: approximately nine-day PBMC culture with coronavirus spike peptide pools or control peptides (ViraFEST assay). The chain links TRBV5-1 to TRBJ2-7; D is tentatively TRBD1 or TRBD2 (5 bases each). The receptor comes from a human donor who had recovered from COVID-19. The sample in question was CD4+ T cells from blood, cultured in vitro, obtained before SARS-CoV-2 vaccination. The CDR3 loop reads CASSLIEGYEQYF. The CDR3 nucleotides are TGCGCCAGCAGCTTGATTGAGGGGTACGAGCAGTACTTC.